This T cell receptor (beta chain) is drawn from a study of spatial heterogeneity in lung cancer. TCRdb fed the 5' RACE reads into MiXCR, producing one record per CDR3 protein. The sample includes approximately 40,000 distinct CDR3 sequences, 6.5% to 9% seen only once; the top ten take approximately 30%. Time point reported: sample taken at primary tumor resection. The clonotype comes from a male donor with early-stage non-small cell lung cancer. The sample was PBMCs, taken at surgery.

CDR3 region: CSARVREGIVGYTF. The CDR3 bases are TGCAGTGCTAGGGTCCGGGAGGGGATTGTTGGCTACACCTTC. This chain joins TRBV20-1 and TRBJ1-2; D possibly corresponds to TRBD1 (5 bases). This CDR3 comprises 14 residues. Trimming cost V 3 bases and J 7 bases, with 18 bases left between them. Germline loops: CDR1 DFQATT, CDR2 SNEGSKA (reference sequence).